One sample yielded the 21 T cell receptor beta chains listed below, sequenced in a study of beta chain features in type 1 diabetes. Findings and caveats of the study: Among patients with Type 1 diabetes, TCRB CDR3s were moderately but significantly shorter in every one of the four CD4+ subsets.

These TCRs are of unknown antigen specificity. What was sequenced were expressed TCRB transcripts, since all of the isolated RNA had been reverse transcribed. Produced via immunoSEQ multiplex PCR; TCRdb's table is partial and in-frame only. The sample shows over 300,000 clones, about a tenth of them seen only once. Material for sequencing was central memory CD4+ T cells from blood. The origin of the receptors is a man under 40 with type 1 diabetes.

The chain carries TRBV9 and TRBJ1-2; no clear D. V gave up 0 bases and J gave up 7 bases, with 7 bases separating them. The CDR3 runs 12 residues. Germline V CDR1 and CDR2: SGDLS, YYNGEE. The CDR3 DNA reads TGTGCCAGCAGCGTAGAGGGCGGTGGCTACACCTTC. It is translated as CASSVEGGGYTF.

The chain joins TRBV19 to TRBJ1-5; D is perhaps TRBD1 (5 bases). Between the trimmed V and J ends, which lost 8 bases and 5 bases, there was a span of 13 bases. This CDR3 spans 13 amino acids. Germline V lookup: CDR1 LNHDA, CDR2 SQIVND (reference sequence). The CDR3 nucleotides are TGTGCCAGTGGTAACCTAGGGGATCAGCCCCAGCATTTT. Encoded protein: CASGNLGDQPQHF.

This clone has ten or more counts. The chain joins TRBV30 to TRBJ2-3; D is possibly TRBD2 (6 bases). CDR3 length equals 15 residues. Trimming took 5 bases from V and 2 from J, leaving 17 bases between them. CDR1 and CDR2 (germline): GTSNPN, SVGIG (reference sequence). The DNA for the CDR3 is TGTGCCTGGGGCAAGTCCGGGACTTTCACAGATACGCAGTATTTT. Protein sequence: CAWGKSGTFTDTQYF.

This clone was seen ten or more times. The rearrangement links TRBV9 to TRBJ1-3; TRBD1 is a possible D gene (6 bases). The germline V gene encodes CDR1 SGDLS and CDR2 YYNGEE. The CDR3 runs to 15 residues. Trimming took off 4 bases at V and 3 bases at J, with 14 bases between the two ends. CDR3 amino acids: CASSPRRGDGNTIYF. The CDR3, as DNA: TGTGCCAGCAGCCCTCGTAGGGGGGATGGAAACACCATATATTTT.

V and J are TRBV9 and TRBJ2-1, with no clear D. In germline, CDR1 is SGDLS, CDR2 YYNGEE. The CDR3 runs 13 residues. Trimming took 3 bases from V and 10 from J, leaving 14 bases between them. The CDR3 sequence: CASSASLEREQFF. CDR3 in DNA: TGTGCCAGCAGCGCCTCCCTAGAGAGGGAGCAGTTCTTC.

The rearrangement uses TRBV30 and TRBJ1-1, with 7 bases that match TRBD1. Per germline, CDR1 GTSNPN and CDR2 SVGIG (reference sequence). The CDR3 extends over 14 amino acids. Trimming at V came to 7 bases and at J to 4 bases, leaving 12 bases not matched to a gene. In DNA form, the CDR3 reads TGTGCCTCAACCCGACAGGGCCGGGGCACTGAAGCTTTCTTT. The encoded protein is CASTRQGRGTEAFF.

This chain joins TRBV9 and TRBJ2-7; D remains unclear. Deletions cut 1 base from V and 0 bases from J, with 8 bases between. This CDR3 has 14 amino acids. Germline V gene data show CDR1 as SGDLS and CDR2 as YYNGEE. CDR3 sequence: CASSVRTDSYEQYF. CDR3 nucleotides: TGTGCCAGCAGCGTAAGAACAGACTCCTACGAGCAGTACTTC.

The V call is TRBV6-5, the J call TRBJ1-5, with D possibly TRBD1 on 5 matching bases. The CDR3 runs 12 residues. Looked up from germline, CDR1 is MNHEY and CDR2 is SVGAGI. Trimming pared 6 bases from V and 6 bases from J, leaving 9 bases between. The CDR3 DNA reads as TGTGCCAGCAGAGGGGAAGGTCAGCCCCAGCATTTT. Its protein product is CASRGEGQPQHF.

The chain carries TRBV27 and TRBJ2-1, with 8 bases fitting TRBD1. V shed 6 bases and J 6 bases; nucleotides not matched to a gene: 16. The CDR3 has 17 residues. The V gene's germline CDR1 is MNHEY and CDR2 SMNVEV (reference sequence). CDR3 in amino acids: CASSIIKTGVSRNEQFF. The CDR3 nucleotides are TGTGCCAGCAGCATTATCAAGACAGGGGTATCTCGCAATGAGCAGTTCTTC.

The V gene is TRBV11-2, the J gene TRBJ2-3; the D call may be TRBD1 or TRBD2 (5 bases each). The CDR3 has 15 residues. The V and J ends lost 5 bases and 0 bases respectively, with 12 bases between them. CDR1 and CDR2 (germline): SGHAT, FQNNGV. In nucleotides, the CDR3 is TGTGCCAGCAGCCTTGGGACGGTCAGCACAGATACGCAGTATTTT. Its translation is CASSLGTVSTDTQYF.

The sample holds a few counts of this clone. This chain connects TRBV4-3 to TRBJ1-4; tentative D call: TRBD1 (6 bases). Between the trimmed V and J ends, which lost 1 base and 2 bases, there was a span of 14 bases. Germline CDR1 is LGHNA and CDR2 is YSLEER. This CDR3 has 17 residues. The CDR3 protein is CASSQAGGRVTNEKLFF. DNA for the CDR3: TGCGCCAGCAGCCAAGCGGGGGGGCGAGTCACTAATGAAAAACTGTTTTTT.

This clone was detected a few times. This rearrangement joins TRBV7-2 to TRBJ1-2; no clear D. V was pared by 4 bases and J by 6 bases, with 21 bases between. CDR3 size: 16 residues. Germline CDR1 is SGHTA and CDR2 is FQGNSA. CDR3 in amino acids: CASSSLWGKDVDGYTF. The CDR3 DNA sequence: TGTGCCAGCAGCTCCCTATGGGGAAAAGACGTTGATGGCTACACCTTC.

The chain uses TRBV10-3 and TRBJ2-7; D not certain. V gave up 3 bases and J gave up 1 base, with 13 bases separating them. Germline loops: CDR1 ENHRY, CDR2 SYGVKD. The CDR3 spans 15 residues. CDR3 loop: CAISESRGQSYEQYF. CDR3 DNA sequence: TGTGCCATCAGTGAAAGTCGAGGTCAGTCCTACGAGCAGTACTTC.

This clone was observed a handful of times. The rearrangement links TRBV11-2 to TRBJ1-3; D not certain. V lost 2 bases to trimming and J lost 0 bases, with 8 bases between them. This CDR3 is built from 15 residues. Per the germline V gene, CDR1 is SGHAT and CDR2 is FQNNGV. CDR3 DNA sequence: TGTGCCAGCAGCTTATGGGGTAGCTCTGGAAACACCATATATTTT. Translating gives CASSLWGSSGNTIYF.

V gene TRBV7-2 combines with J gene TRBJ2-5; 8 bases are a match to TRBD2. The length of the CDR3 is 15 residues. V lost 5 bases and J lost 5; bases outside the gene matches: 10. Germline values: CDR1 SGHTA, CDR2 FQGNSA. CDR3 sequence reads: CASSVISGLGETQYF. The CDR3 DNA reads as TGTGCCAGCAGCGTAATCTCGGGACTAGGGGAGACCCAGTACTTC.

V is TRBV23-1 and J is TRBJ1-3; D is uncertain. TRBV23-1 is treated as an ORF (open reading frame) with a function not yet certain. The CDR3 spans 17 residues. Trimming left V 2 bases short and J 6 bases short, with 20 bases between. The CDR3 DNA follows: TGCGCCAGCAGTCAAGAATCGGGAGACCTCTGGGAAAACACCATATATTTT. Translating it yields CASSQESGDLWENTIYF.

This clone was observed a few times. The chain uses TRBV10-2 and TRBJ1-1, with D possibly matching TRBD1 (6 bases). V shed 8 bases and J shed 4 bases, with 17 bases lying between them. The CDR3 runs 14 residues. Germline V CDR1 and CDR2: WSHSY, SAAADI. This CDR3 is CASGTQGGGTEAFF. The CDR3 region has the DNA TGCGCCAGCGGGACACAGGGAGGCGGCACTGAAGCTTTCTTT.

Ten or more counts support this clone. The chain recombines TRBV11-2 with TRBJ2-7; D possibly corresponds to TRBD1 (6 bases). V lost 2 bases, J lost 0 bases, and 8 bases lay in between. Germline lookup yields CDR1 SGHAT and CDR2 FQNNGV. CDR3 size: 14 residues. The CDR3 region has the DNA TGTGCCAGCAGCTTAACAGGGAGCTCCTACGAGCAGTACTTC. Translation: CASSLTGSSYEQYF.

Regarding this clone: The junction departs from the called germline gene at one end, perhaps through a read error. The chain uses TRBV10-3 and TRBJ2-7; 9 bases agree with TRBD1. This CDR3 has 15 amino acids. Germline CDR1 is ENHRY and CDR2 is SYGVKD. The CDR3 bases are TGTGCCATCAGTGAGAACAGGGGGCTCTCCGACGAGCAGTACTTC. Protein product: CAISENRGLSDEQYF.

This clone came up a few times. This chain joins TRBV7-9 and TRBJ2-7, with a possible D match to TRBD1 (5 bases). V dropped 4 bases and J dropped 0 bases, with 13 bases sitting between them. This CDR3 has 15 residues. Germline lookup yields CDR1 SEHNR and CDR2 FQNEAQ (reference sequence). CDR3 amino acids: CASSSWTLSSYEQYF. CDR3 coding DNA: TGTGCCAGCAGCTCTTGGACACTAAGCTCCTACGAGCAGTACTTC.

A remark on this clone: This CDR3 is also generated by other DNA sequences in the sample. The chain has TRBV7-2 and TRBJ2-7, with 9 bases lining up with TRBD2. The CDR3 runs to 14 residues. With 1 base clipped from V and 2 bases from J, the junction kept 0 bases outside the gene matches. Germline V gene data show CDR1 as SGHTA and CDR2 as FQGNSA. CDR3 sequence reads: CASSLVAGAYEQYF. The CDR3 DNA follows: TGTGCCAGCAGCTTAGTAGCGGGGGCCTACGAGCAGTACTTC.